These 9 T cell receptor beta chains were sequenced from one sample in a study of glioma-infiltrating T cells after dendritic cell vaccination. Time point indicated: after dendritic cell vaccination, including at tumor progression/relapse. Only in-frame clones appear in the TCRdb table, and some are missing; sequencing was by immunoSEQ multiplex PCR. Seen here are 50,000 to 55,000 clones, approximately 90% observed once, and the top ten hold 5.3%. Sample: blood, taken after dendritic cell vaccination. These TCRs come from a human donor with glioblastoma.

The V and J genes are TRBV28 and TRBJ2-1; TRBD2 matches 12 bases. The V gene end was trimmed by 4 bases and the J gene end by 4 bases; junction bases not matched to a gene: 11. This CDR3 has 18 residues. Germline V gives CDR1 MDHEN, CDR2 SYDVKM. CDR3 in DNA: TGTGCCAGCAGTTCCGGCACTAGCGGGGGGCCATTTTACAATGAGCAGTTCTTC. Amino acids: CASSSGTSGGPFYNEQFF.

In the case of this clone: The junction does not match germline at one end; this may be a read error. The genes are TRBV6-5 and TRBJ2-7; TRBD2 aligns across 13 bases. The CDR3 runs 13 residues. CDR1 and CDR2 from the germline V gene are MNHEY and SVGAGI. CDR3 sequence: CASRRLAGGTRHF. The CDR3 nucleotides are TGTGCCAGCAGAAGACTAGCGGGAGGCACTCGGCACTTC.

The chain carries TRBV6-5 and TRBJ2-7; TRBD1 matches 7 bases. This CDR3 has 14 amino acids. V was pared by 6 bases and J by 3 bases, with 8 bases of the junction left unmatched. Germline CDR1 reads MNHEY; CDR2 reads SVGAGI. CDR3 coding DNA: TGTGCCAGCAGCCTTGGGACAGCCGACTACGAGCAGTACTTC. Its translation is CASSLGTADYEQYF.

The chain carries TRBV30 and TRBJ2-7, with D possibly matching TRBD1 (5 bases). With 2 bases removed from V and 6 bases from J, the gap between germline ends came to 8 bases. In germline, CDR1 is GTSNPN, CDR2 SVGIG (reference sequence). CDR3 length: 11 residues. The CDR3 bases are TGTGCCTGGAGTCCAGGGTCCGAGCAGTACTTC. Its translation: CAWSPGSEQYF.

This sequence joins TRBV27 and TRBJ2-1, with 10 nucleotides matching TRBD2. Trimming cost V 3 bases and J 6 bases; bases outside gene matches: 5. This CDR3 contains 15 residues. Germline V gene sequence: CDR1 MNHEY, CDR2 SMNVEV (reference sequence). CDR3 DNA sequence: TGTGCCAGCAGTTTGGCTAGCGGGAGATTCAATGAGCAGTTCTTC. It codes for CASSLASGRFNEQFF.

The chain joins TRBV7-9 to TRBJ2-4, with 7 bases aligning to TRBD1. Per germline, CDR1 SEHNR and CDR2 FQNEAQ (reference sequence). The trim removed 7 bases at V and 4 bases at J, leaving 7 bases unmatched. This CDR3 is 14 amino acids long. The CDR3 sequence is CASNRQGFKNIQYF. In DNA, the CDR3 is TGTGCCAGCAACAGACAGGGATTTAAAAACATTCAGTACTTC.

In this sample, this clone turned up once. The chain has TRBV6-1 and TRBJ2-1; 10 bases line up with TRBD2. Germline V lookup: CDR1 MNHNS, CDR2 SASEGT. Trimming at V came to 0 bases and at J to 3 bases, leaving 14 bases not matched to a gene. The length of the CDR3 is 20 residues. The DNA for the CDR3 is TGTGCCAGCAGTGAAGCCGTAGGACTAGCGGCTAACCGGGGCTACAATGAGCAGTTCTTC. It is translated as CASSEAVGLAANRGYNEQFF.

The V gene is TRBV5-1, the J gene TRBJ2-1, with TRBD2 identical over 7 bases. The CDR3 is 14 amino acids. Trimming removed 9 bases from V and 8 bases from J; junction bases left unmatched: 14. The germline gives CDR1 SGHRS, CDR2 YFSETQ. The CDR3 nucleotides are TGCGCCACCTCGTATGGGACTACGGTCCATGAGCAGTTCTTC. The encoded protein is CATSYGTTVHEQFF.

The J gene is TRBJ1-5, the V gene TRBV2; possible D gene TRBD1, 6 bases. The CDR3 covers 15 residues. Germline lookup yields CDR1 SNHLY and CDR2 FYNNEI. The germline V and J ends were trimmed by 6 bases and 2 bases, with 14 bases remaining between them. The chain's CDR3 is CASSADRWGNQPQHF. The CDR3 coding sequence is TGTGCCAGCAGCGCCGACAGGTGGGGCAATCAGCCCCAGCATTTT.